This is a list of T cell receptor beta chains from one sample in a study of blood T cells in healthy people across ages. TCRdb itself ran the 5' RACE reads through MiXCR, one entry per CDR3 protein. The repertoire holds 1,100,000 or so distinct CDR3 sequences, 40% to 45% seen once, with over 15% in the top ten. The sequencing input was blood. The receptor source for this set is a woman aged 55-69 years in good health. The CDR3 runs from the conserved cysteine through the conserved F or W. A D gene is named only where the DNA matches it firmly. Size is omitted from some rows. Given values are once, few, many or a class for expanded clones.

TGTGCCAGCAGTTTTTTGCAGGGGCGCGGGGAGACCCAGTACTTC | CASSFLQGRGETQYF | TRBJ2-5 | many | TRBV12-3/TRBV12-4 | NA
TGTGCCAGCAGCCGTGCGGGAGGCAGGGAGGATACGCAGTATTTT | CASSRAGGREDTQYF | TRBJ2-3 | few | TRBV4-2 | TRBD2
TGTGCCAGCAGTGAGGTGGTGGGGGACCACTACAATGAGCAGTACTTC | CASSEVVGDHYNEQYF | TRBJ2-5 | NA | TRBV2 | NA
TGTGCCAGCAGTTTAAGAGGGACTAGCGGGGCCTCGGGCTACGAGCAGTACTTC | CASSLRGTSGASGYEQYF | TRBJ2-7 | few | TRBV27 | TRBD2
TGTGCCAGCTGCACCGGGGACCAAGCTTTCTTT | CASCTGDQAFF | TRBJ1-1 | NA | TRBV27 | NA
TGTGCCAGTACTAGCGGGAGCGGTTGCGAGCAGTACTTC | CASTSGSGCEQYF | TRBJ2-7 | NA | TRBV28 | TRBD2
TGTGCCAGCAGTTTACGTGTTGTGGGGCTAGCGGGAGGGCCCCACACAGATACGCAGTATTTT | CASSLRVVGLAGGPHTDTQYF | TRBJ2-3 | NA | TRBV27 | TRBD2
TGTGCCAGCAGTGAACGGTGGAGGGTCAAAGAGACCCAGTTCTTC | CASSERWRVKETQFF | TRBJ2-1 | few | TRBV6-1 | NA
TGTGCCAGCAGACGTGACACGTCACTATCCTACAATGAGCAGTTCTTC | CASRRDTSLSYNEQFF | TRBJ2-1 | NA | TRBV5-5 | NA
TGTGCCAGCAGTGAAGCACCAGGGGGCTCGGGTTATGGCTACACCTTC | CASSEAPGGSGYGYTF | TRBJ1-2 | NA | TRBV6-1 | TRBD1
TGTGCCACCAGCAGAGAAAGGGTTGGCCAAGAGACCCAGTACTTC | CATSRERVGQETQYF | TRBJ2-5 | NA | TRBV15 | NA
TGTGCCAGCAGCCAAGAGGGTTGGGTGAACGAGCAGTACTTC | CASSQEGWVNEQYF | TRBJ2-7 | NA | TRBV14 | NA
TGCGCCAGCAGCGTTGGTCGGACAGGGGAAAAGTCTGGGGCCAACGTCCTGACTTTC | CASSVGRTGEKSGANVLTF | TRBJ2-6 | few | TRBV5-1 | TRBD1
TGTGCCAGCAGTGTACAGGGCGGCGATACGCAGTATTTT | CASSVQGGDTQYF | TRBJ2-3 | few | TRBV2 | NA
TGTGCCACCAGTGATTCTCGGACAGTACAAGAGACCCAGTACTTC | CATSDSRTVQETQYF | TRBJ2-5 | NA | TRBV24-1 | NA
TGTGCCACTTCGACTAGCGGTTACAATGAGCAGTTCTTC | CATSTSGYNEQFF | TRBJ2-1 | NA | TRBV3-1 | TRBD2
TGCAGTGCTCGGACAGAGTATAATTCACCCCTCCACTTT | CSARTEYNSPLHF | TRBJ1-6 | NA | TRBV20-1 | NA
TGTGCCAGCAGTGAGACAGGGCGGGCTCAAGAGACCCAGTACTTC | CASSETGRAQETQYF | TRBJ2-5 | NA | TRBV27 | TRBD1
TGTGCCAGCTCACCGGGGACAGGGAAGTACGAGCGGTACTTC | CASSPGTGKYERYF | TRBJ2-7 | NA | TRBV18 | TRBD1
TGTGCCACCAGTGACCCCGGACAGCCGACCTACGAGCAGTACTTC | CATSDPGQPTYEQYF | TRBJ2-7 | NA | TRBV24-1 | NA
TGTGCCAGCAGTGGATTAGCGGGATCGGGAGATACGCAGTATTTT | CASSGLAGSGDTQYF | TRBJ2-3 | few | TRBV2 | TRBD2
TGTGCCAGCAGCCGGGGCAGGGTCACCGGGGAGCTGTTTTTT | CASSRGRVTGELFF | TRBJ2-2 | NA | TRBV11-2 | NA
TGTGCCAGTACGACAGGGGAGGGGACCCAGTACTTC | CASTTGEGTQYF | TRBJ2-5 | many | TRBV25-1 | NA
TGTGCCAGCAGGCTAGGGGTTGTGCAGTACTTC | CASRLGVVQYF | TRBJ2-7 | few | TRBV6-5 | NA
TGTGCCAGCAGCTTAGGAAGGTCAGCCCACACAGATACGCAGTATTTT | CASSLGRSAHTDTQYF | TRBJ2-3 | NA | TRBV7-9 | NA
TGTGCCAGCAGAGACCTTTATGGCTACACCTTC | CASRDLYGYTF | TRBJ1-2 | few | TRBV6-5 | NA
TGTGCCAGCAGTTTAGGAGACTGGACACGGGAGCAGTTCTTC | CASSLGDWTREQFF | TRBJ2-1 | NA | TRBV12-3/TRBV12-4 | NA
TGTGCCTGGAGTGGGGGACTAGCGGGAGTCCTGGGGACCCAGTACTTC | CAWSGGLAGVLGTQYF | TRBJ2-5 | few | TRBV30 | TRBD2
TGTGCCAGCAGGTTCCGGGACAACTCCTACGAGCAGTACTTC | CASRFRDNSYEQYF | TRBJ2-7 | few | TRBV2 | NA
TGTGCCAGCAGTGCGCCGGTCGGCTACGAGCAGTACTTC | CASSAPVGYEQYF | TRBJ2-7 | NA | TRBV27 | NA
TGCGCCAGCAGCCAAGGAACTAGTTTCGATACGCAGTATTTT | CASSQGTSFDTQYF | TRBJ2-3 | few | TRBV4-1 | NA
TGTGCCAGCAGCCAAGAGGGCCGCAGGCTAGGGGAGACCCAGTACTTC | CASSQEGRRLGETQYF | TRBJ2-5 | NA | TRBV3-1 | NA
TGTGCCAGCAGTCAGGGACAGGGAGATGAGCAGTTCTTC | CASSQGQGDEQFF | TRBJ2-1 | NA | TRBV6-5 | TRBD1
TGTGCCAGCAGTCGGACTAGCGGGAGATTCGAGCTAAGCACAGATACGCAGTATTTT | CASSRTSGRFELSTDTQYF | TRBJ2-3 | few | TRBV6-2/TRBV6-3 | TRBD2
TGCGCCAGCAGCTTCGAAGCGGGAGGGCGCAATGAGCAGTTCTTC | CASSFEAGGRNEQFF | TRBJ2-1 | few | TRBV5-1 | TRBD2
TGTGCCAGCAGCCGCCGACGGGAGAATCAGCCCCAGCATTTT | CASSRRRENQPQHF | TRBJ1-5 | NA | TRBV3-1 | NA
TGCGCCAGCAGCCCCCTGGGACTAGCGACTTCCAATGAGCAGTTCTTC | CASSPLGLATSNEQFF | TRBJ2-1 | few | TRBV4-1 | TRBD2
TGCAGCGTTGGTCTGGGGGTGGAGACCCAGTACTTC | CSVGLGVETQYF | TRBJ2-5 | few | TRBV29-1 | NA
TGTGCCAGCAGTCGTGGGCGGGAGACGCAGTATTTT | CASSRGRETQYF | TRBJ2-3 | NA | TRBV28 | TRBD2
TGTGCCAGCAGCCAGACAGGGGAAGTTACCAATGAGCAGTTCTTC | CASSQTGEVTNEQFF | TRBJ2-1 | NA | TRBV9 | TRBD1
TGCGCCAGCAGCTTGGAAAAAACTAGCGGGAGGCATGAGCAGTTCTTC | CASSLEKTSGRHEQFF | TRBJ2-1 | NA | TRBV5-1 | TRBD2
TGCGCCAGCAGCCAAGATAGGCAGTTGAACACTGAAGCTTTCTTT | CASSQDRQLNTEAFF | TRBJ1-1 | few | TRBV4-1 | NA
TGTGCCATCAGTGAGTCGAAGGATTACGGCTACACCTTC | CAISESKDYGYTF | TRBJ1-2 | many | TRBV10-3 | NA
TGTGCCAGCTCACCTACGGGGACGGGGGGCCGGGAGCAGTACTTC | CASSPTGTGGREQYF | TRBJ2-5 | NA | TRBV18 | NA
TGTGCCAGCAGCTTGCTCAACAGCTTCTACGAGCAGTACTTC | CASSLLNSFYEQYF | TRBJ2-7 | few | TRBV5-6 | NA
TGTGCCAGCAGGGGACAGAGTTTTTCTAATGAAAAACTGTTTTTT | CASRGQSFSNEKLFF | TRBJ1-4 | NA | TRBV6-5 | TRBD1
TGTGCCAGCAGCGTAGGGTCAAGCGGGAGAGGCAATGAGCAGTTCTTC | CASSVGSSGRGNEQFF | TRBJ2-1 | NA | TRBV9 | TRBD2
TGTGCCAGCAGCCAAGATACCCCAGGGAACTATGGCTACACCTTC | CASSQDTPGNYGYTF | TRBJ1-2 | NA | TRBV14 | NA
TGTGCCAGCACTCCGGGACAGGGGAGGGAGCCCCAGCATTTT | CASTPGQGREPQHF | TRBJ1-5 | NA | TRBV6-6 | TRBD1
TGTGCCAGCAGCTCCAGCGGCCGAGCTGAAGCTTTCTTT | CASSSSGRAEAFF | TRBJ1-1 | NA | TRBV9 | NA
TGCAGTGCTAGAGATCTAGCCAGGTCTAATGAAAAACTGTTTTTT | CSARDLARSNEKLFF | TRBJ1-4 | NA | TRBV20-1 | NA